A selection of T cell receptor beta chains follows, all from one sample in a study of blood T cell repertoires in COVID-19. Method: immunoSEQ multiplex PCR; TCRdb's copy keeps in-frame clones and lacks some. The data show some 45,000 clones, roughly 80% seen once. The sequenced sample was peripheral blood. Receptor source: a human donor in a cohort sampled during active COVID-19. The CDR3 runs from the conserved cysteine through the conserved F or W. Each record gives: CDR3 length, V gene, J gene, CDR3 protein.

14	TRBV30	TRBJ1-1	CAWSGGGSGTEAFF
18	TRBV19	TRBJ2-3	CASSVRTSGVESTDTQYF
16	TRBV12-1	TRBJ2-1	CASSSNDRESHNEQFF
16	TRBV23-1	TRBJ1-4	CASSQTGPATNEKLFF
15	TRBV4-3	TRBJ2-1	CASSPSGESYNEQFF
16	TRBV7-6	TRBJ2-5	CASSPRTSGRQETQYF
13	TRBV6-5	TRBJ2-7	CASSLQRVAAGSF
16	TRBV11-2	TRBJ2-5	CASKILGTSGTETQYF
16	TRBV13	TRBJ2-7	CASSLWGLAGAYEQYF
15	TRBV6-5	TRBJ1-2	CASSYLDRVDYGYTF
12	TRBV6-4	TRBJ2-2	CASRQGDGELFF
11	TRBV28	TRBJ1-1	CASIISTEAFF
16	TRBV6-6	TRBJ1-3	CASSYHQVLSGNTIYF
14	TRBV7-2	TRBJ1-1	CASSVSRGRTEAFF
15	TRBV7-8	TRBJ1-1	CASSLIEIGNTEAFF
17	TRBV3-1/TRBV3-2	TRBJ1-2	CASSQDQNRPTVYGYTF
14	TRBV18	TRBJ2-7	CASSREGLSYEQYF
13	TRBV19	TRBJ1-1	CASSISLNTEAFF
13	TRBV27	TRBJ2-1	CASMGLADIRQFF
18	TRBV28	TRBJ2-1	CASSPWTSGRGGKDEQFF
16	TRBV6-4	TRBJ1-2	CASSDSILWACRGYTF
15	TRBV28	TRBJ2-7	CASSLWTSGDYEQYF
16	TRBV13	TRBJ2-1	CASSPILGLAYNEQFF
14	TRBV4-3	TRBJ2-3	CASSQDISGDTQYF
18	TRBV7-2	TRBJ2-5	CASSLALRASGAEETQYF
16	TRBV11-3	TRBJ2-5	CASSLGLDEYQETQYF
11	TRBV10-3	TRBJ1-1	CAIRTEGEAFF
15	TRBV7-2	TRBJ2-3	CASSPGGEGTRTQYF
13	TRBV9	TRBJ2-1	CASSVEATGMQFF
15	TRBV9	TRBJ2-1	CASSARDRVDNEQFF
16	TRBV7-2	TRBJ1-3	CASSQHQGAAGNTIYF
17	TRBV7-9	TRBJ2-3	CASSLGLADPSTDTQYF
18	TRBV20-1	TRBJ2-2	CSASSAGTSGSVTGELFF
17	TRBV10-3	TRBJ1-6	CAISESGSPSTNSPLHF
15	TRBV7-5	TRBJ2-5	CVRSLELAGEETQYF
15	TRBV19	TRBJ1-2	CASSQGDRANYGYTF
13	TRBV29-1	TRBJ1-1	CSVSTGMNTEAFF
18	TRBV7-9	TRBJ2-1	CASSLSTGTSGRAYEQFF
12	TRBV13	TRBJ2-5	CASSFLPETQYF
14	TRBV6-5	TRBJ2-7	CATSGLAGASEQYF
17	TRBV5-5	TRBJ2-7	CASSRTTSGSSLGEQYF
14	TRBV2	TRBJ1-2	CASPEGQGARGYTF
15	TRBV11-2	TRBJ2-1	CASSPDSGGGREQFF
15	TRBV7-8	TRBJ2-7	CASSKSGTSGSEQYF
15	TRBV4-3	TRBJ2-3	CASSKQGARTDTQYF
16	TRBV20-1	TRBJ2-6	CSASPAGALGANVLTF